The clone carrying this TCR beta chain is medium-sized within its sample. The record originates from a study of CD8+ T cells in alopecia areata. Indicated treatment: oral pan-JAK inhibitor, 5-10 mg twice daily. Isolated RNA was reverse transcribed into cDNA used as the sequencing template. The protocol was immunoSEQ multiplex PCR, while the TCRdb copy is restricted to in-frame clones and leaves out a portion. This table has around 180,000 clones, approximately 67% appearing once. Trimming took off 0 bases at V and 6 bases at J, with 9 bases between the two ends. CDR1 SGHDN and CDR2 FVKESK come from the germline V gene. This CDR3 spans 15 amino acids.

The sequenced sample was CD4+ T cells sorted from blood, obtained around week 50, from a patient treated with tofacitinib. The sequence derives from a human donor with alopecia areata. The chain couples TRBV14 to TRBJ1-6; D gene unclear. DNA of the CDR3: TGTGCCAGCAGCCAAGAACCACTTCCTAATTCACCCCTCCACTTT. It translates to CASSQEPLPNSPLHF. Full variable domain (missing parts from reference TRBV14 and TRBJ1-6): EAGVTQFPSHSVIEKGQTVTLRCDPISGHDNLYWYRRVMGKEIKFLLHFVKESKQDESGMPNNRFLAERTGGTYSTLKVQPAELEDSGVYFCASSQEPLPNSPLHFGNGTRLTVT.